The rows below give T cell receptor beta chains drawn from one sample of a study of blood T cell repertoires in COVID-19. Assay used: immunoSEQ multiplex PCR; TCRdb lists only in-frame clones, some missing. The sample has about 160,000 clones; about 80% are singletons. Sequencing used PBMCs or T cells enriched from blood (not recorded which). These receptor sequences come from a woman aged 60-70 years who had recovered from COVID-19. The conserved cysteine and the conserved F or W are not part of the CDR3 here. Fields, in order: D gene, V gene, CDR3 protein. A D gene is named only where the DNA matches it firmly.

>-|TRBV2
ASRVGGGINQPQH
>TRBD2|TRBV4-2
ASSQDLSRGGYTDTQY
>TRBD1|TRBV6-2/TRBV6-3
ASSYFGTVNQPQH
>TRBD2|TRBV2
ASSATSGGEQF
>TRBD1|TRBV19
ASSLFGTGGYNSPLH
>TRBD1|TRBV25-1
ASAGTGVGYT
>TRBD1|TRBV19
ASSYGTGFNEKLF
>TRBD2|TRBV30
AWKASGGRETQY
>TRBD2|TRBV5-1
ASSLAGSGGVQETQY
>TRBD1|TRBV3-1/TRBV3-2
ASSLDDRAGNTIY
>-|TRBV19
ASRSPGTPSSPLH
>-|TRBV2
ASSVLVREDFGEQY
>-|TRBV25-1
ASSPQSGTNTEAF
>-|TRBV6-5
ASSSRGGGTEAF
>TRBD1|TRBV11-2
ASSFRSGTGNTGELF
>-|TRBV5-4
ASSPQATGYEQY
>-|TRBV18
ASSPSGEYGYT
>-|TRBV5-4
ASSLFGRANYGYT
>TRBD2|TRBV19
ASSMDGGAAGTDTQY
>-|TRBV29-1
SVNRQSSTDTQY
>TRBD2|TRBV2
ASSEFGLAGGQETQY
>-|TRBV3-1/TRBV3-2
ASSPGTRGTEAF
>-|TRBV28
ASRPVSSGNTIY
>TRBD2|TRBV9
ASSGGLAQETQY
>-|TRBV7-9
ASSSRGRQNTIY
>-|TRBV6-5
ASARTVLNTEAF
>-|TRBV2
ASSEGTYSSEQY
>TRBD1|TRBV27
ASSSDGTGSSSPLH
>TRBD1|TRBV12-5
ASGGMGQGETQY
>TRBD1|TRBV23-1
ASTLGRGHGYT
>-|TRBV5-1
ASRPDKETQY
>TRBD1|TRBV19
ASGTVQETQY
>-|TRBV3-1/TRBV3-2
ASGYRDSPLH
>TRBD2|TRBV19
ASSMSSSGNEQF
>-|TRBV7-7
ASSLSGQATGELF
>TRBD2|TRBV6-1
ASSEAILAGALRDSYEQY
>TRBD2|TRBV14
ASSRSGGVETQY
>-|TRBV5-1
ASSFEQSNEKLF
>TRBD1|TRBV12-3/TRBV12-4
ASSHVRGTEAF
>-|TRBV18
ASSPTWSSTDTQY
>-|TRBV11-2
ASSLEFRGYNEQF
>TRBD1|TRBV7-8
ASSGKDRVPETQY